The present TCR beta chain was sequenced within a study of naive and memory T cell subsets (dated by TCRdb to about 2017). With respect to the entire study: The study applied an open-source, UMI-based TCR alpha and beta sequencing pipeline to sorted naive and memory peripheral blood T cell subsets. Complete agreement was observed between the functional CMV T cell responses and the IgG serology results. RNA was DNase-treated and reverse transcribed with TCR constant-region primers, mostly using SuperScript III. What the study reported, not specific to this receptor: RNA-based TCR counts may be influenced by expression changes linked to T cell activation and differentiation. Clonotypes were defined as single alpha or beta chain sequences, not paired alpha/beta receptors. The abundance of TCRs followed a power law with an exponent that differed between naive and memory subsets yet stayed consistent across the three individuals. In both CD4 and CD8 cells, the Gini index increased while Shannon and inverse Simpson diversity decreased from naive through CM, EM and EMRA. A few larger clonotypes were found in naive repertoires, especially CD8, and these larger clonotypes were possibly memory cells re-expressing CD45RA. The repertoire findings for the naive and memory subsets could not be validated, as no ground truth was available. Following error correction, more than 95% of naive TCR sequences occurred only once, which made naive abundance distributions much steeper than those of memory subsets.

Between the V and J ends, shortened by 3 bases and 1 base respectively, the junction contains 18 bases. The CDR3 starts with the cysteine, ends with the phenylalanine, and has 17 residues. Only the CDR3 DNA stays, 51 bases, in frame from base 1. According to the germline V gene, CDR1 reads KGHSH and CDR2 reads LQKENI. The receptor library was made with UMI-ligation and nested PCR. The beta constant-region primer was an equimolar mix of two oligonucleotides covering both TRBC1 and TRBC2. T4 RNA ligase 1 ligated a single-stranded oligonucleotide carrying the SP2 primer and a 12-nucleotide UMI to the cDNA 3' end. Four rounds of PCR were used to amplify ligated cDNA, with nested alpha and beta constant-region primers being used together with the SP2 primer. Incubation of the ligation reaction lasted roughly 20-25 hours at 16 degrees C. PCR2 was usually performed as a SYBR Green qPCR and halted at a preset threshold so that over-amplification would not occur. All purifications after the first were performed with Agencourt AMPure XP magnetic beads. Library amounts were measured by Qubit and library quality was assessed on a TapeStation, where the main peak was expected at around 650 bp. Sequencing of the pooled libraries was done on an Illumina MiSeq using v2 2x251 paired-end kits, which typically yielded about 0.85-2 million reads per sample. Each sample was pooled at about 4.2 nM, and about 4.5-7.5% PhiX was included to help cluster recognition. The authors processed their data as follows. Decombinator assigned V and J genes to Demultiplexor-processed FASTQ reads by tag matching, allowing a single base-pair mismatch. Collapsinator relied on UMIs to fix sequencing errors as well as frequency errors caused by PCR heterogeneity. TCRs were translated and CDR3s were extracted from the conserved cysteine to the FGXG phenylalanine by CDR3Translator, with non-productive sequences being flagged. Repertoires were subsampled to equal numbers of UMI-defined TCRs before Gini, Shannon entropy and inverse Simpson indices were calculated. Within the linear range, a power law was fitted by maximum likelihood to the distributions of clonotype abundance. When run on a single naive CD8 sample, MIGEC and the pipeline yielded similar UMI counts, similar unique TCR numbers and similar clonal distributions. In one analysis, naive TCRs also found in any memory subset of the same donor were removed from the naive repertoire. A set of roughly 6,600 CMV-associated CDR3 sequences, compiled from VDJdb and a published dataset, was used to search the repertoires. Using fastp trimming at Q25 and MiXCR clonotype assembly, TCRdb reanalyzed the public sequencing data and kept in-frame beta chains. For every CDR3 protein sequence, its rows merge into one entry that carries the most common genes and DNA. These V and J calls originate from TCRdb's pipeline instead of the authors' own analysis. The sample contains 130,000 to 150,000 distinct CDR3 sequences, approximately 17% of them found a single time. The ten top clones hold approximately 0.13% of the sample.

As to this clonotype: The antigen it recognizes is unknown. Per-base quality was not reported, and no clone a single base away is much larger than it.

From the second PCR step on, the TCR alpha and beta chain libraries were amplified in separate reactions. To determine each donor's CMV status, fresh PBMCs were stimulated overnight with CMV viral lysate, and IFNgamma production from CD4+ T cells was then assessed. CD4 T cells were positively selected with Miltenyi beads, followed by positive selection of CD8 T cells from the CD4-negative fraction. Cells stained for CD3, CD4, CD8, CD45RA, CD27 and a live/dead dye were sorted on a BD Aria II into four subsets by CD45RA and CD27. A few healthy volunteers provided blood, and the blood of each volunteer was split into CD4 and CD8 T cells and then into four differentiation subsets. Roughly 120 ml of peripheral blood was taken from each donor, and PBMC were separated by density-gradient centrifugation on Ficoll-Paque PLUS. The sorted cells were lysed in RLT buffer, after which RNA was extracted using a Qiagen RNeasy kit and kept at -80 degrees C.

The sequencing input was naive CD4+ T cells from blood. What the cell subset or site label conveys for this sample: naive T cells, CD45RA high CD27+. The sequence was collected from a human donor in good health. This sequence uses TRBV18 and TRBJ1-1; the D region possibly corresponds to TRBD1 (5 bases align). The CDR3 protein: CASSPWGAGHRNTEAFF. The nucleotides read TGTGCCAGCTCACCGTGGGGCGCAGGGCACAGGAACACTGAAGCTTTCTTT.